These 24 T cell receptor beta chains originate from one sample sequenced in a study of blood T cell repertoires in COVID-19. Generated by immunoSEQ multiplex PCR, the TCRdb table keeps only in-frame clones and is missing some. The profile shows roughly 100,000 clones, around nine tenths of them singletons. Sequencing was carried out using peripheral blood. These receptors came from an elderly woman with active COVID-19.

The rearrangement uses TRBV12-3 or TRBV12-4 and TRBJ1-2; D gene ambiguous. V was cut by 9 bases and J by 0 bases, with 11 bases left in between. This CDR3 has 13 residues. CDR3 loop: CASATYPNYGYTF. CDR3 coding DNA: TGTGCCAGTGCGACATACCCTAACTATGGCTACACCTTC.

The chain joins TRBV5-1 to TRBJ1-4; 9 nucleotides align to TRBD1. J was trimmed by 6 bases and V by 3 bases; bases with no gene match: 9. This CDR3 contains 16 residues. Germline CDR1 is SGHRS and CDR2 is YFSETQ. Here the CDR3 reads CASSSPAGQGDEKLFF. In nucleotides, the CDR3 is TGCGCCAGCAGCTCCCCGGCGGGACAGGGAGATGAAAAACTGTTTTTT.

The count of this clone is one. The V gene is TRBV6-2 or TRBV6-3, the J gene TRBJ2-5, with 7 bases identical to TRBD1. There are 15 residues in the CDR3. The trim removed 3 bases at V and 5 bases at J, leaving 9 bases unmatched. The germline V gene encodes CDR1 MNHEY and CDR2 SVGEGT. The CDR3 DNA is TGTGCCAGCAGTTATTCGACAGGGTTCTGGGAGACCCAGTACTTC. Amino acids: CASSYSTGFWETQYF.

V is TRBV19 and J is TRBJ2-5, with TRBD1 identical over 8 bases. Germline V lookup: CDR1 LNHDA, CDR2 SQIVND (reference sequence). V shed 3 bases, J shed 5 bases, and the junction held 5 bases outside the gene matches. The CDR3 runs 14 residues. The CDR3 bases are TGTGCCAGTAGTATTCAGGGGGCGGATGAGACCCAGTACTTC. This translates into CASSIQGADETQYF.

The chain carries TRBV5-1 and TRBJ2-7, with 9 bases that match TRBD1. Trimming took 3 bases from V and 3 from J; bases not matched to a gene: 7. The germline CDR1 and CDR2 sequences are SGHRS and YFSETQ. The CDR3 is made up of 15 amino acids. The CDR3 is CASSYLGQGNYEQYF. Written as DNA, the CDR3 is TGCGCCAGCAGCTATCTGGGACAGGGAAACTACGAGCAGTACTTC.

J is TRBJ2-2 and V is TRBV5-4; D call uncertain. Germline CDR1 is SGHNT and CDR2 is YYREEE (reference sequence). This CDR3 is 15 amino acids long. V was shortened by 3 bases and J by 0 bases, with 9 bases between the two germline ends. The CDR3 sequence: CASSSAATNTGELFF. The CDR3 DNA sequence: TGTGCCAGCAGCTCCGCAGCGACGAACACCGGGGAGCTGTTTTTT.

The chain uses TRBV11-2 and TRBJ2-7; D is uncertain. V lost 3 bases to trimming and J lost 1 base, with 10 bases between them. Germline assignment: CDR1 SGHAT and CDR2 FQNNGV. This CDR3 is 14 amino acids long. Here the CDR3 DNA reads TGTGCCAGCAGCTTTATTACAGTATCCTACGAGCAGTACTTC. As protein: CASSFITVSYEQYF.

The V and J genes are TRBV7-3 and TRBJ2-1, with a possible D match to TRBD1 (5 bases). The CDR3 is 12 amino acids. Trimming stripped 3 bases from V and 10 bases from J, with 10 bases between. CDR1 is SGHTA, CDR2 FQGTGA, per germline. Here the CDR3 reads CASSFQGREQFF. The CDR3 bases are TGTGCCAGCAGCTTCCAGGGAAGGGAGCAGTTCTTC.

The chain carries TRBV7-3 and TRBJ2-5, with 8 bases matching TRBD2. The V gene's germline CDR1 is SGHTA and CDR2 FQGTGA. With V trimmed by 0 bases and J by 5 bases, 11 bases remained unmatched. The CDR3 is made up of 17 amino acids. This chain's CDR3 is CASSLTGGAGVRETQYF. The CDR3 nucleotides are TGTGCCAGCAGCTTAACCGGGGGAGCGGGAGTGAGGGAGACCCAGTACTTC.

The V and J genes are TRBV28 and TRBJ1-3, with D unclear. The CDR3 is 15 residues long. CDR1 and CDR2 (germline): MDHEN, SYDVKM. Deletions cut 6 bases from V and 4 bases from J, with 16 bases between. This CDR3 is CASSRRRPHGNTIYF. The CDR3, as DNA: TGTGCCAGCAGCCGGAGACGGCCGCACGGAAACACCATATATTTT.

This clone showed up just once. The rearrangement joins TRBV4-2 to TRBJ1-1; possibly TRBD1 for D (6 bases). Germline CDR1 and CDR2: LGHNA and YNFKEQ. V was clipped by 5 bases and J by 1 base, with 17 bases between them. The CDR3 consists of 16 residues. The DNA of the CDR3 is TGTGCCAGCAGCGGGGGACCGACAGGAACGAACACTGAAGCTTTCTTT. This codes for CASSGGPTGTNTEAFF.

This chain links TRBV2 with TRBJ2-5, with TRBD2 matching over 7 bases. CDR3 length equals 15 residues. Germline CDR1 SNHLY, CDR2 FYNNEI. V lost 5 bases and J lost 5; bases outside the gene matches: 11. The CDR3 reads CASSPPTSLIETQYF. The DNA for the CDR3 is TGTGCCAGCAGTCCCCCGACTAGCCTTATCGAGACCCAGTACTTC.

This chain connects TRBV28 to TRBJ1-6; D call uncertain. CDR1 is MDHEN, CDR2 SYDVKM, per germline. This CDR3 has 12 amino acids. V lost 3 bases to trimming and J lost 14 bases, with 11 bases between them. This CDR3 is CASSFTRLTLHF. The CDR3 DNA sequence: TGTGCCAGCAGTTTTACTCGGTTGACCCTCCACTTT.

The V gene is TRBV4-2, the J gene TRBJ2-2; the D gene is possibly TRBD2 (5 bases). The CDR3 loop spans 16 amino acids. With 3 bases removed from V and 6 bases from J, the gap between germline ends came to 17 bases. The germline CDR1 and CDR2 sequences are LGHNA and YNFKEQ. CDR3 DNA sequence: TGTGCCAGCAGCCAGACCCTGCTGAGGCGGGCCGGGGAGCTGTTTTTT. It is translated as CASSQTLLRRAGELFF.

This clone has a single count. The V gene is TRBV28, the J gene TRBJ1-4; possible D gene TRBD1, 5 bases. The germline CDR1 and CDR2 sequences are MDHEN and SYDVKM. The CDR3 runs 16 residues. Trimming removed 2 bases at V and 7 bases at J, with 17 bases between. The CDR3: CASSLPRPGASEKLFF. In nucleotides, the CDR3 is TGTGCCAGCAGTTTACCTCGACCTGGGGCCAGTGAAAAACTGTTTTTT.

A single count supports this clone. The chain is built from TRBV7-9 and TRBJ2-1, with D maybe TRBD2 (7 bases). Trimming took off 5 bases at V and 7 bases at J, with 27 bases between the two ends. Germline assignment: CDR1 SEHNR and CDR2 FQNEAQ (reference sequence). The CDR3 extends over 18 amino acids. CDR3: CASSIRQARLARGNEQFF. The CDR3 coding sequence is TGTGCCAGCAGCATACGACAGGCACGACTAGCTCGGGGAAATGAGCAGTTCTTC.

The chain carries TRBV5-1 and TRBJ2-1; TRBD2 agrees at 9 bases. The V segment lost 5 bases and the J segment 3 bases; nucleotides outside the gene matches: 3. The CDR3 runs to 14 residues. CDR1 SGHRS and CDR2 YFSETQ come from the germline V gene. The chain's CDR3 is CASSSSGIYNEQFF. The CDR3, as DNA: TGCGCCAGCAGTTCTAGCGGGATCTACAATGAGCAGTTCTTC.

The chain is built from TRBV4-1 and TRBJ2-5, with D possibly matching TRBD2 (5 bases). This CDR3 is 16 amino acids long. V was clipped by 1 base and J by 5 bases, with 17 bases between them. Germline V gene sequence: CDR1 MGHRA, CDR2 YSYEKL. Written as DNA, the CDR3 is TGCGCCAGCAGCCAAGGATCGAGGGAATTTCGGGAGACCCAGTACTTC. Amino acids: CASSQGSREFRETQYF.

The chain joins TRBV7-3 to TRBJ2-2; D is unresolved. This CDR3 is 12 amino acids long. V dropped 4 bases and J dropped 3 bases, with 3 bases sitting between them. CDR1 is SGHTA, CDR2 FQGTGA, per germline. The DNA of the CDR3 is TGTGCCAGCAGCTCTCACACCGGGGAGCTGTTTTTT. Protein product: CASSSHTGELFF.

The chain is built from TRBV24-1 and TRBJ2-1, with D possibly being TRBD2 (6 bases). CDR1 is KGHDR and CDR2 is SFDVKD in the germline V gene. CDR3 length equals 15 residues. V was clipped by 8 bases and J by 0 bases, with 13 bases between them. DNA of the CDR3: TGTGCCACCACCGCGGGGAAGTCCTCCTACAATGAGCAGTTCTTC. This encodes CATTAGKSSYNEQFF.

The chain couples TRBV9 to TRBJ2-7, with D possibly matching TRBD1 (5 bases). Germline V CDR1 and CDR2: SGDLS, YYNGEE. The length of the CDR3 is 13 residues. V lost 0 bases and J 4 bases, leaving 8 bases between the germline ends. CDR3 DNA sequence: TGTGCCAGCAGCGTAGGGGGCAGGTACGAGCAGTACTTC. Residues: CASSVGGRYEQYF.

The sample holds a few counts of this clone. The V and J genes are TRBV27 and TRBJ2-6; 11 nucleotides agree with TRBD2. The CDR3 loop spans 17 amino acids. The V segment lost 3 bases and the J segment 4 bases; nucleotides outside the gene matches: 5. CDR1 and CDR2 from the germline V gene are MNHEY and SMNVEV (reference sequence). CDR3 sequence reads: CASSLLAGGTGANVLTF. The CDR3 DNA reads TGTGCCAGCAGTTTGTTAGCGGGAGGGACCGGGGCCAACGTCCTGACTTTC.

The genes are TRBV19 and TRBJ2-1; D unclear. The CDR3 sequence is 12 residues long. Germline loops: CDR1 LNHDA, CDR2 SQIVND (reference sequence). Trimming removed 4 bases at V and 5 bases at J, with 6 bases between. The CDR3 DNA follows: TGTGCCAGTAGTACACACGACAATGAGCAGTTCTTC. This codes for CASSTHDNEQFF.

The V gene is TRBV6-5, the J gene TRBJ2-7, with TRBD2 as a possible D gene (6 bases). CDR3 length: 13 residues. Germline lookup yields CDR1 MNHEY and CDR2 SVGAGI. Trimming shortened V by 5 bases and J by 1 base, and 9 bases separated the two germline ends. The CDR3 DNA follows: TGTGCCAGCAGTCAGGGACTTTCCTACGAGCAGTACTTC. Translating it yields CASSQGLSYEQYF.